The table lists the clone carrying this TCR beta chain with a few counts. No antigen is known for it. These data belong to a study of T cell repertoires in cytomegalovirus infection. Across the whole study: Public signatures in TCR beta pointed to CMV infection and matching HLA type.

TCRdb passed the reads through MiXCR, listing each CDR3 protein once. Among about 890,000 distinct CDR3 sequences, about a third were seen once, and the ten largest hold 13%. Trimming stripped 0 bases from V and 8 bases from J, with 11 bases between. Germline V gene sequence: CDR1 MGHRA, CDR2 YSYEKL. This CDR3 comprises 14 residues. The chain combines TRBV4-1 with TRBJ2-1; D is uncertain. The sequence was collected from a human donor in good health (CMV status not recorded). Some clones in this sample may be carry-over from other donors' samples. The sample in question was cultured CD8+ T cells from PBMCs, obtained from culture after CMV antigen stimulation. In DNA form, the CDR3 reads TGCGCCAGCAGCCAAGATTCGGAAGTGGATGAGCAGTTCTTC. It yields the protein CASSQDSEVDEQFF.